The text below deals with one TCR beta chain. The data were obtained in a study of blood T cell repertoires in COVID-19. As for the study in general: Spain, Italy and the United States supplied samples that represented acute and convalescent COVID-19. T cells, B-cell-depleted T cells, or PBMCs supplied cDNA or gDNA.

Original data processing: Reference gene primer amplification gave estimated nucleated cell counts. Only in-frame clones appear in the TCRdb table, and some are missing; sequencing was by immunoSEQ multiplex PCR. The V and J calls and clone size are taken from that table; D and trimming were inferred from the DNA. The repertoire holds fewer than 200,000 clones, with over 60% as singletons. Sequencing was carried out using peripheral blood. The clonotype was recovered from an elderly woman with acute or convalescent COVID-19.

This CDR3 is CASSLEAGNQPQHF. As DNA, the CDR3 is TGCGCCAGCAGCTTGGAGGCAGGTAATCAGCCCCAGCATTTT. The J gene is TRBJ1-5, the V gene TRBV5-1; the D is unclear. The CDR3 has 14 amino acids. The V gene's germline CDR1 is SGHRS and CDR2 YFSETQ. V lost 0 bases, J lost 4 bases, and 8 bases lay in between.